The present T cell receptor beta chain was sequenced within a study of blood T cell repertoires in COVID-19. The Seattle patients joined while their infection was active and were tracked longitudinally afterward. CDR1 MNHEY and CDR2 SVGAGI come from the germline V gene. This CDR3 is built from 14 residues. Trimming shortened V by 10 bases and J by 4 bases, and 19 bases separated the two germline ends. Clones were read by immunoSEQ multiplex PCR, and TCRdb kept only the in-frame ones, dropping some. Here the sample spans just under 350,000 clones, 87% being singletons. The genes are TRBV6-5 and TRBJ2-5, with a tentative D call TRBD1 (7 bases). Material for sequencing was peripheral blood. This receptor was obtained from a woman aged 45-60 years with COVID-19, enrolled during active disease. CDR3 protein: CAIGRGRGSETQYF. The CDR3 DNA reads TGTGCCATCGGGCGGGGCAGGGGGTCAGAGACCCAGTACTTC.